The present entry profiles one TCR beta chain with its context. Its target is unknown. These data are taken from a study of CD8 T cells in ankylosing spondylitis. General study points: Within ankylosing spondylitis blood, a TCR beta motif made up of roughly eight highly homologous variants appeared to be characteristic.

Molecular-barcoded quantitative 5'-RACE produced these TCR beta libraries. In TCRdb, the 5' RACE reads were re-called with MiXCR into one record per CDR3 protein. The table has over 150,000 distinct CDR3 sequences, 15% to 20% seen once; the top ten hold roughly 4.5%. Trimming stripped 6 bases from V and 1 base from J, with 13 bases between. From germline, CDR1 is MNHNY and CDR2 SVGAGI (reference sequence). The CDR3 consists of 15 residues. What was sequenced was blood, either unsorted or a sorted T cell fraction (not recorded which). The TCR originated in a male donor under 35 with ankylosing spondylitis or in good health (not recorded which). This chain uses TRBV6-6 with TRBJ2-1, with unresolved D. As DNA, the CDR3 is TGTGCCAGCAGACTCACCCTAATGTCCTACAATGAGCAGTTCTTC. This encodes CASRLTLMSYNEQFF.